A selection of T cell receptor beta chains follows, all from one sample in a study of shared clonotypes between healthy human individuals. The protocol was immunoSEQ multiplex PCR, while the TCRdb copy is restricted to in-frame clones and leaves out a portion. The sample has over a million clones; about 75% are singletons. Sequenced material: memory CD4+ T cells sorted from blood. The receptors were sampled from a man between 18 and 29 years old in good health. Both conserved end residues are trimmed from each CDR3. Each record gives: V gene, CDR3 protein.

v_call: TRBV5-8
cdr3_aa: ASSHSYFPF

v_call: TRBV7-8
cdr3_aa: ASSSGVGIGNTIY

v_call: TRBV7-9
cdr3_aa: ASSTQEPSSTGELF

v_call: TRBV6-5
cdr3_aa: ASSPRTGNTIY

v_call: TRBV20-1
cdr3_aa: TGFTEAF

v_call: TRBV7-2
cdr3_aa: ASRGQENTEAF

v_call: TRBV11-2
cdr3_aa: ASSLDPAGTEAF

v_call: TRBV6-1
cdr3_aa: ASSDGRTGFYEQY

v_call: TRBV6-1
cdr3_aa: ASSEGGTYEQY

v_call: TRBV16
cdr3_aa: ASSLGRTSEYNEQF

v_call: TRBV14
cdr3_aa: ASSQRISGDEAF

v_call: TRBV5-4
cdr3_aa: ASSLDIGQGNEQY

v_call: TRBV5-6
cdr3_aa: ASSFISGRAGDTQY

v_call: TRBV28
cdr3_aa: ASSFKGIRDQPQH

v_call: TRBV5-6
cdr3_aa: ASSLSWDGGYYEQY

v_call: TRBV4-1
cdr3_aa: ASSQGLAAYNEQF

v_call: TRBV10-3
cdr3_aa: AISDHRLGSPLH

v_call: TRBV7-2
cdr3_aa: ASSSDWTLTETQY

v_call: TRBV11-2
cdr3_aa: ASSLDGTGAIGYT

v_call: TRBV19
cdr3_aa: ASSIMGSSNQPQH

v_call: TRBV11-2
cdr3_aa: ASSLAAELIYNEQF

v_call: TRBV30
cdr3_aa: ACTGGYPLNSPLH

v_call: TRBV10-2
cdr3_aa: ASSEVGGTYGYT

v_call: TRBV19
cdr3_aa: ASRADRGGWETQY

v_call: TRBV5-4
cdr3_aa: ASSLEIGTANTGELF

v_call: TRBV27
cdr3_aa: ASSFGGGGEQY

v_call: TRBV6-1
cdr3_aa: ASSEETRQPQH

v_call: TRBV30
cdr3_aa: AWRKPGGTEEQY

v_call: TRBV30
cdr3_aa: AWTTGDDGYT

v_call: TRBV2
cdr3_aa: ASSASSGKYGYT

v_call: TRBV28
cdr3_aa: ASSLGRARQPQH

v_call: TRBV18
cdr3_aa: ASSPPEQGDEKLF

v_call: TRBV5-1
cdr3_aa: ASSGGPTRETQY

v_call: TRBV19
cdr3_aa: ASSTGQGLQETQY

v_call: TRBV27
cdr3_aa: ASSRLGTGEQPQH